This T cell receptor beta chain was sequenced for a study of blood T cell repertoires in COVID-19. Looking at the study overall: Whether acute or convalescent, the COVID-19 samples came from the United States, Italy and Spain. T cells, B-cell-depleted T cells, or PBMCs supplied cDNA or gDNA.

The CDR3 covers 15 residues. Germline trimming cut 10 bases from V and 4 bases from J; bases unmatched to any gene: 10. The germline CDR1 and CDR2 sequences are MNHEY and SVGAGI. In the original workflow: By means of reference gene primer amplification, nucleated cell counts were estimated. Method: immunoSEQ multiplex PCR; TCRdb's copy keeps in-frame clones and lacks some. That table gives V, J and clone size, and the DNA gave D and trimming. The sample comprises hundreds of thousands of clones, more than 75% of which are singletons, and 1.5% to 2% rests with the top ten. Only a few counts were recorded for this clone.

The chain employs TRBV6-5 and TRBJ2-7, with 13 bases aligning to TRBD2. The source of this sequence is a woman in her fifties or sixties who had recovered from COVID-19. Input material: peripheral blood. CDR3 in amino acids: CATKSGTSGAYEQYF. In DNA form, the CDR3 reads TGTGCCACCAAATCCGGGACTAGCGGGGCTTACGAGCAGTACTTC.